This passage covers 10 T cell receptor beta chains from one sample sequenced in a study of blood T cell repertoires in COVID-19. This table comes from immunoSEQ multiplex PCR, and its TCRdb copy is limited to in-frame clones, with some not included. The sample lists tens of thousands of clones; about 80% were seen once. The material sequenced was peripheral blood. These TCRs come from a woman in her 70s with acute or convalescent COVID-19.

The J gene is TRBJ1-1, the V gene TRBV18; D not resolved. Germline CDR1 reads KGHSH; CDR2 reads LQKENI. The CDR3 is made up of 13 amino acids. V dropped 5 bases and J dropped 8 bases, with 15 bases sitting between them. The CDR3 is CASSGATLAEAFF. The CDR3 DNA follows: TGTGCCAGCTCAGGAGCGACGCTAGCGGAAGCTTTCTTT.

The chain uses TRBV9 and TRBJ2-2; the match to TRBD1 covers 7 bases. Germline trimming cut 6 bases from V and 1 base from J; bases unmatched to any gene: 3. Germline V CDR1 and CDR2: SGDLS, YYNGEE. This CDR3 contains 14 residues. The CDR3 region is CASTQGVNTGELFF. The CDR3 DNA sequence: TGTGCCAGCACTCAGGGGGTGAACACCGGGGAGCTGTTTTTT.

The sample holds a few counts of this clone. V and J are TRBV5-4 and TRBJ2-5; no clear D gene. Trimming pared 2 bases from V and 4 bases from J, leaving 9 bases between. The germline V gene has CDR1 SGHNT and CDR2 YYREEE (reference sequence). This CDR3 is built from 13 residues. CDR3 sequence (DNA): TGTGCCAGCAGCTTTGAGAGGCTAGAGACCCAGTACTTC. This translates into CASSFERLETQYF.

The chain joins TRBV29-1 to TRBJ2-1; TRBD2 agrees at 8 bases. Losses at the gene ends were 0 bases for V and 4 bases for J; bases not matched to a gene: 5. CDR1 and CDR2 from the germline V gene are SQVTM and ANQGSEA. This CDR3 is built from 15 residues. CDR3 DNA: TGCAGCGTTGAAGAACGAAGCGGGGGTTACAATGAGCAGTTCTTC. It encodes CSVEERSGGYNEQFF.

The chain has TRBV9 and TRBJ1-6; TRBD1 matches at 8 bases. Germline CDR1 and CDR2: SGDLS and YYNGEE. V shed 4 bases and J 9 bases; nucleotides not matched to a gene: 9. The CDR3 totals 15 residues. The CDR3 bases are TGTGCCAGCAGCAGACAGACAGGGGTTTTTTCACCCCTCCACTTT. As protein: CASSRQTGVFSPLHF.

The chain employs TRBV5-1 and TRBJ2-7; TRBD2 might be the D (6 bases). The germline V gene has CDR1 SGHRS and CDR2 YFSETQ. V lost 2 bases and J lost 3, with 15 bases in between. CDR3 size: 15 residues. CDR3 DNA sequence: TGCGCCAGCAGCTTAGACCCGACTAGTCGCTACGAGCAGTACTTC. Translating gives CASSLDPTSRYEQYF.

The V call is TRBV7-2, the J call TRBJ2-1; 8 nucleotides agree with TRBD2. The length of the CDR3 is 15 residues. Germline assignment: CDR1 SGHTA and CDR2 FQGNSA. V was pared by 4 bases and J by 8 bases, with 10 bases of the junction left unmatched. The CDR3: CASSSIGGGFYEQFF. The CDR3 nucleotides are TGTGCCAGCAGCTCTATCGGGGGGGGCTTTTATGAGCAGTTCTTC.

The chain joins TRBV18 to TRBJ1-1, with D maybe TRBD1 (6 bases). The CDR3 is 14 amino acids. V lost 4 bases and J lost 2, with 11 bases in between. From germline, CDR1 is KGHSH and CDR2 LQKENI. The CDR3 DNA follows: TGTGCCAGCTCACAAACAGGGTCAAACACTGAAGCTTTCTTT. Its translation is CASSQTGSNTEAFF.

The chain's CDR3 is CASMDSYTGELFF. The CDR3, as DNA: TGTGCCAGCATGGACAGTTACACCGGGGAGCTGTTTTTT. V usage is TRBV25-1 and J usage is TRBJ2-2; TRBD1 might be the D (6 bases). Germline CDR1 and CDR2: MGHDK and SYGVNS. This CDR3 has 13 amino acids. V was pared by 7 bases and J by 3 bases, with 9 bases between.

V gene TRBV30 combines with J gene TRBJ1-4, with 7 bases matching TRBD1. The CDR3 has 13 amino acids. CDR1 GTSNPN and CDR2 SVGIG come from the germline V gene (reference sequence). Trimming took 5 bases from V and 4 from J; bases not matched to a gene: 4. The DNA of the CDR3 is TGTGCCTGGGCCCAGGGGGTTAATGAAAAACTGTTTTTT. This codes for CAWAQGVNEKLFF.